This TCR beta chain was identified in a study of T-cell reconstitution after alpha-beta-depleted transplantation in children. A library of TCRbeta sequences, prepared with unique molecular identifiers, was generated. Via MiXCR, TCRdb re-called the PCR reads, giving one row per CDR3 protein. The top ten hold approximately 6% of the sample, which has 200,000 to 300,000 distinct CDR3 sequences, approximately 8% seen once. The CDR3 runs 11 residues. As to this clonotype: The target antigen is unknown. The junction departs from germline at one end; a sequencing error may be responsible.

Study findings and constraints: Expanded graft clones numbering several hundred reportedly gave rise to alpha-beta T cells about two months after transplant.

The source material was PBMCs, mostly from graft donor cells, sampled 180 days after TCRalphabeta/CD19-depleted stem cell transplant. The sequence derives from a male patient aged 10 to 17 who had a stem cell transplant for acute lymphoblastic leukemia, so the T cells may come from the graft donor. The rearrangement joins TRBV12-3 or TRBV12-4 to TRBJ1-4; the D is unclear. As DNA, the CDR3 is TGTGCCAGCAGTTTGAATGAAAATCTGTTTTTT. Translating gives CASSLNENLFF.